This T cell receptor beta chain was captured by sequencing in a study of cytotoxic CD8 clonotypes in ibrutinib-treated CLL. Study details: Response sampling took place at median 12 months of treatment, range 6 to 36. The study's findings and limits: At the start, clonality exceeded age-matched healthy donors and followed circulating CD8+ T-cell counts. Samples from sustained-remission and progressing patients were taken at different times.

The V and J ends lost 1 base and 7 bases respectively, with 16 bases between them. Germline-derived CDR1 and CDR2 are SQVTM and ANQGSEA. This CDR3 region has 14 residues. This clone was recorded only once. Its antigen is still unknown. Roughly 2.2 micrograms of genomic DNA (from cryopreserved PBMCs) were used for TCR beta libraries. The repertoire was sequenced with immunoSEQ multiplex PCR; TCRdb's copy has only in-frame clones and lacks some. This table holds almost 250,000 clones, 70% found once. The rearrangement uses TRBV29-1 and TRBJ2-5; D not resolved. The origin of this receptor is a human donor with chronic lymphocytic leukemia. The source was PBMCs, collected after 24 months of ibrutinib treatment. The CDR3 bases are TGCAGCGTTGAAGCCCGCGACGTTCGTGGGACCCAGTACTTC. Protein: CSVEARDVRGTQYF.